Following are 21 T cell receptor beta chains from one sample sequenced in a study of OX40 agonist ivuxolimab in advanced cancers. Sequencing was performed with immunoSEQ multiplex PCR; in TCRdb, only in-frame clones are kept and a portion is missing. The sample carries roughly 64,000 clones, approximately 90% recorded once. Here the sequenced sample was CD4+ or CD8+ T cells sorted from blood, taken in a trial of the OX40 agonist ivuxolimab. All receptors come from an adult with an advanced solid tumor such as melanoma, head and neck, liver or kidney cancer.

The chain employs TRBV7-2 and TRBJ2-7; D is unresolved. Trimming took off 2 bases at V and 3 bases at J, with 8 bases between the two ends. Germline lookup yields CDR1 SGHTA and CDR2 FQGNSA. This CDR3 comprises 13 residues. The CDR3, as DNA: TGTGCCAGCAGCTTAATTCAGGACTACGAGCAGTACTTC. Protein sequence: CASSLIQDYEQYF.

This chain uses TRBV13 with TRBJ1-3; 8 bases match TRBD1. The CDR3 length is 18 residues. The J segment lost 0 bases and the V segment lost 1 base, leaving 8 bases of the junction unmatched. Germline-derived CDR1 and CDR2 are PRHDT and FYEKMQ (reference sequence). In DNA form, the CDR3 reads TGTGCCAGCAGCTTAGAAACCGGACAGGGACACTCTGGAAACACCATATATTTT. It codes for CASSLETGQGHSGNTIYF.

V is TRBV5-8 and J is TRBJ2-1; possibly TRBD2 for D (6 bases). V was shortened by 0 bases and J by 0 bases, with 19 bases between the two germline ends. Germline CDR1 is SGHTS and CDR2 is YDEGEE. The CDR3 is 19 residues long. The CDR3 protein is CASSLVGTPVFSSYNEQFF. Here the CDR3 DNA reads TGTGCCAGCAGCTTGGTGGGGACTCCGGTTTTTAGCTCCTACAATGAGCAGTTCTTC.

This chain uses TRBV7-6 with TRBJ2-1; the match to TRBD2 covers 8 bases. Germline V CDR1 and CDR2: SGHVS, FNYEAQ. V shed 4 bases, J shed 3 bases, and the junction held 5 bases outside the gene matches. This CDR3 has 15 residues. The CDR3 DNA is TGTGCCAGCAGCTCTAGCGGGCGAATCTACAATGAGCAGTTCTTC. Translated, it gives CASSSSGRIYNEQFF.

This sequence joins TRBV21-1 and TRBJ1-2; the DNA was not used to check the table's D call, TRBD1. TRBV21-1 is annotated as a pseudogene. This CDR3 contains 13 residues. The CDR3 spells CASISTGSNGYTF. The CDR3 DNA sequence: TGTGCCAGCATCTCGACAGGGTCGAACGGCTACACCTTC.

The chain joins TRBV12-5 to TRBJ2-1; 9 bases align to TRBD2. The V and J ends lost 6 bases and 7 bases, in that order; junction bases with no gene match: 4. Per the germline V gene, CDR1 is LGHNT and CDR2 is FRNRAP. CDR3 length: 13 amino acids. The CDR3 DNA reads TGTGCTAGTGGCCTAGCGGGAAAAAATGAGCAGTTCTTC. This gives the protein CASGLAGKNEQFF.

The V and J genes are TRBV19 and TRBJ2-7, with D perhaps matching TRBD1 (6 bases). Per the germline V gene, CDR1 is LNHDA and CDR2 is SQIVND (reference sequence). This CDR3 is built from 14 residues. The ends were cut back, 6 bases at V and 2 bases at J, with 14 bases in the middle. The CDR3 nucleotides read TGTGCCAGTAGCCCCTCCAGGGGAGCCTACGAGCAGTACTTC. Its translation is CASSPSRGAYEQYF.

V is TRBV5-5 and J is TRBJ2-7; 8 bases align to TRBD1. The CDR3 sequence is 16 residues long. The ends lost 0 bases at V and 1 base at J; junction bases unmatched: 6. Germline V gives CDR1 SGHKS, CDR2 YYEKEE (reference sequence). The CDR3 sequence is CASSLGPDRVSYEQYF. The CDR3 coding sequence is TGTGCCAGCAGCTTGGGGCCGGACAGGGTTTCCTACGAGCAGTACTTC.

The chain joins TRBV11-2 to TRBJ1-1, with D unresolved. V dropped 1 base and J dropped 2 bases, with 2 bases sitting between them. Germline V gives CDR1 SGHAT, CDR2 FQNNGV. CDR3 length: 12 residues. The CDR3 protein is CASSLANTEAFF. CDR3 in DNA: TGTGCCAGCAGCTTAGCAAACACTGAAGCTTTCTTT.

The chain employs TRBV6-6 and TRBJ2-7, with a tentative D call TRBD2 (6 bases). The CDR3 contains 15 residues. V was cut by 6 bases and J by 2 bases, with 17 bases left in between. Germline-derived CDR1 and CDR2 are MNHNY and SVGAGI (reference sequence). CDR3 region: CASSFMAGSTYEQYF. As DNA, the CDR3 is TGTGCCAGCAGCTTCATGGCGGGATCTACCTACGAGCAGTACTTC.

CDR3 in amino acids: CASSKGRRTYF. The DNA for the CDR3 is TGTGCCAGCAGCAAAGGACGCAGAACCTACTTC. This chain links TRBV7-8 with TRBJ2-7; no definite D call. CDR3 length: 11 residues. Trimming stripped 5 bases from V and 13 bases from J, with 15 bases between. CDR1 SGHVS and CDR2 FQNEAQ come from the germline V gene.

V is TRBV5-1 and J is TRBJ2-3; 8 bases map to TRBD2. CDR1 is SGHRS, CDR2 YFSETQ, per germline. The J segment lost 0 bases and the V segment lost 3 bases, leaving 6 bases of the junction unmatched. The CDR3 length is 16 residues. CDR3 sequence reads: CASSYWGGGSTDTQYF. The CDR3 DNA follows: TGCGCCAGCAGCTATTGGGGCGGGGGGAGCACAGATACGCAGTATTTT. The whole variable domain, remainder taken from reference TRBV5-1 and TRBJ2-3, is KAGVTQTPRYLIKTRGQQVTLSCSPISGHRSVSWYQQTPGQGLQFLFEYFSETQRNKGNFPGRFSGRQFSNSRSEMNVSTLELGDSALYLCASSYWGGGSTDTQYFGPGTRLTVL.

V gene TRBV7-6 combines with J gene TRBJ2-6; D ambiguous. V dropped 3 bases and J dropped 5 bases, with 17 bases sitting between them. The CDR3 runs 17 residues. CDR1 and CDR2 from the germline V gene are SGHVS and FNYEAQ. The CDR3 DNA sequence: TGTGCCAGCAGCTTTTTGATCTCACAAAGTCGGGCCAACGTCCTGACTTTC. Its protein is CASSFLISQSRANVLTF. Drawing the rest from reference TRBV7-6 and TRBJ2-6, the complete variable domain is GAGVSQSPRYKVTKRGQDVALRCDPISGHVSLYWYRQALGQGPEFLTYFNYEAQQDKSGLPNDRFSAERPEGSISTLTIQRTEQRDSAMYRCASSFLISQSRANVLTFGAGSRLTVL.

This chain uses TRBV10-3 with TRBJ2-7; 9 bases map to TRBD1. Per the germline V gene, CDR1 is ENHRY and CDR2 is SYGVKD. Germline trimming cut 2 bases from V and 3 bases from J; bases unmatched to any gene: 5. The CDR3 length is 15 residues. The CDR3 protein is CAISETTGQGYEQYF. DNA for the CDR3: TGTGCCATCAGTGAGACGACGGGACAGGGCTACGAGCAGTACTTC.

The J gene is TRBJ2-7, the V gene TRBV29-1, with 11 nucleotides matching TRBD1. This CDR3 has 12 residues. The J segment lost 4 bases and the V segment lost 7 bases, leaving 3 bases of the junction unmatched. CDR1 and CDR2 from the germline V gene are SQVTM and ANQGSEA. The CDR3 region has the DNA TGCAGCGGTGGGACAGGGGGATACGAGCAGTACTTC. It codes for CSGGTGGYEQYF.

The CDR3 DNA reads TGTGCCAGCAGCTGGACAGCTGGAAACACCATATATTTT. This sequence encodes CASSWTAGNTIYF. This sequence joins TRBV6-5 and TRBJ1-3; TRBD1 is a possible D gene (6 bases). Germline assignment: CDR1 MNHEY and CDR2 SVGAGI. Trimming shortened V by 6 bases and J by 2 bases, and 8 bases separated the two germline ends. This CDR3 is built from 13 residues.

This chain links TRBV30 with TRBJ1-2, with unresolved D. The CDR3 length is 15 residues. Germline V gene lookup returns CDR1 GTSNPN and CDR2 SVGIG (reference sequence). V lost 2 bases, J lost 4 bases, and 17 bases lay in between. In DNA, the CDR3 is TGTGCCTGGAGTAAAAGGACGTACGGTCCCTATGGCTACACCTTC. Its protein product is CAWSKRTYGPYGYTF.

The chain carries TRBV5-4 and TRBJ1-1; D remains unclear. Trimming took off 3 bases at V and 5 bases at J, with 14 bases between the two ends. CDR3 length: 14 amino acids. CDR1 is SGHNT, CDR2 YYREEE, per germline (reference sequence). CDR3 sequence: CASSYSLGGTEAFF. The CDR3 DNA is TGTGCCAGCAGCTACTCACTCGGAGGGACTGAAGCTTTCTTT.

About this clone itself: A junction boundary mismatches the germline segment, possibly from a read error. The chain uses TRBV6-7 and TRBJ2-3, with a possible D match to TRBD1 (5 bases). TRBV6-7 is classed as an ORF, of uncertain function. The CDR3 loop spans 14 amino acids. Here the CDR3 reads CASRENDSKDTQYF. The DNA for the CDR3 is TGTGCCAGCAGGGAGAACGACAGCAAAGATACGCAGTATTTT.

The chain has TRBV18 and TRBJ2-1; unclear D gene. The germline gives CDR1 KGHSH, CDR2 LQKENI. The CDR3 loop spans 15 amino acids. V was cut by 3 bases and J by 4 bases, with 13 bases left in between. The CDR3 DNA reads as TGTGCCAGCTCACCCCGATGGTCAGCGTACAATGAGCAGTTCTTC. Amino acid sequence: CASSPRWSAYNEQFF.

The chain carries TRBV5-1 and TRBJ1-1; 11 bases are shared with TRBD1. Germline lookup yields CDR1 SGHRS and CDR2 YFSETQ. CDR3 size: 15 residues. J lost 4 bases, V lost 4 bases, and 6 bases had no gene match. CDR3 in DNA: TGCGCCAGCAGCCACGGACAGGGGGCTACCACTGAAGCTTTCTTT. Protein sequence: CASSHGQGATTEAFF.